The rows below give T cell receptor beta chains drawn from one sample of a study of cytomegalovirus exposure and HLA in healthy donors. TCRdb keeps only in-frame clones here, not all; method: immunoSEQ multiplex PCR. The sample includes about 110,000 clones, about 80% of them seen just once. Material for sequencing was PBMCs. All receptors come from a man over 45 in good health and CMV-seropositive. Both conserved end residues are part of each CDR3. The D gene is left open where the match is weak. Clone size is given for some rows only: seen once, a few or many times, or a class if the clone is expanded.

clone size,CDR3 length,V gene,D gene,J gene,CDR3 DNA,CDR3 protein
few,13,TRBV7-8,NA,TRBJ1-1,TGTGCCAGCAGCTACCCAGGGGTAGAAGAAGCTTTCTTT,CASSYPGVEEAFF
NA,17,TRBV5-4,TRBD1,TRBJ2-3,TGTGCCAGCAGCCAGGATACCGGGACAGCACACACAGATACGCAGTATTTT,CASSQDTGTAHTDTQYF
NA,16,TRBV19,NA,TRBJ2-7,TGTGCCAGTAGCGTCGAGAGCGGGTCCCTTCCCTACGAGCAGTACTTC,CASSVESGSLPYEQYF
NA,11,TRBV7-2,NA,TRBJ2-5,TGTGCCAGCAGCTTCGGCGGAATCGGGTACTTC,CASSFGGIGYF
NA,13,TRBV6-1,NA,TRBJ1-2,TGTGCCAGCAGTCCCCGCGGGGAAATTGGCTACACCTTC,CASSPRGEIGYTF
NA,14,TRBV18,NA,TRBJ1-1,TGTGCCAGCTCACCGCCGTCAGATAACACTGAAGCTTTCTTT,CASSPPSDNTEAFF
once,16,TRBV5-1,TRBD1,TRBJ1-5,TGCGCCAGCAGCTTGGGGACAGGGAATAGCAATCAGCCCCAGCATTTT,CASSLGTGNSNQPQHF
NA,15,TRBV5-1,NA,TRBJ2-5,TGCGCCAGCAGCCCGGGACTCTCAGCGTGGGAGACCCAGTACTTC,CASSPGLSAWETQYF
NA,15,TRBV9,TRBD2,TRBJ2-3,TGTGCCAGCAGCGTATCGGGGGGGAGCACAGATACGCAGTATTTT,CASSVSGGSTDTQYF
NA,14,TRBV5-1,TRBD1,TRBJ2-5,TGCGCCAGCAGCTTGGCCATGGGACAGGAGACCCAGTACTTC,CASSLAMGQETQYF
NA,13,TRBV25-1,NA,TRBJ2-5,TGTGCCACCGAGAAGGGGCAGGTAGAGACCCAGTACTTC,CATEKGQVETQYF
NA,13,TRBV29-1,NA,TRBJ2-3,TGCAGCGTCGAACCCCAGGAGGGAGATACGCAGTATTTT,CSVEPQEGDTQYF
NA,14,TRBV5-8,TRBD1,TRBJ2-2,TGTGCCAGCAGCTCCCGGACAGGGACCGGGGAGCTGTTTTTT,CASSSRTGTGELFF
NA,15,TRBV9,TRBD2,TRBJ2-3,TGTGCCAGCAGCGCCGGACTAGCTCGCACAGATACGCAGTATTTT,CASSAGLARTDTQYF
NA,15,TRBV7-6,TRBD1,TRBJ1-4,TGTGCCAGCAGCTTAGAGGGGGACAGGGGGAAAAAACTGTTTTTT,CASSLEGDRGKKLFF
NA,15,TRBV6-5,TRBD1,TRBJ1-2,TGTGCCAGCAGTTCCGGTCCGGGACAGTACTATGGCTACACCTTC,CASSSGPGQYYGYTF
NA,13,TRBV5-1,NA,TRBJ2-2,TGCGCCAGCAGCTTCGGGGATACCGGGGAGCTGTTTTTT,CASSFGDTGELFF
NA,16,TRBV10-3,TRBD1,TRBJ2-2,TGTGCCATCAGTGTCAGGACAGGGGGCGGCACCGGGGAGCTGTTTTTT,CAISVRTGGGTGELFF
NA,14,TRBV4-1,NA,TRBJ1-1,TGCGCCAGCAGCCGCGGAGGGATGAACACTGAAGCTTTCTTT,CASSRGGMNTEAFF
NA,12,TRBV6-5,NA,TRBJ1-2,TGTGCCAGCAGTAGGACAGCCTATGGCTACACCTTC,CASSRTAYGYTF
NA,18,TRBV7-8,NA,TRBJ2-7,TGTGCCAGCAGCTCGAGAGAAGAGACTAGTAGTTATGGCTACGAGCAGTACTTC,CASSSREETSSYGYEQYF
NA,15,TRBV7-2,NA,TRBJ1-6,TGTGCCAGCAGCTTAAGGGGGGGAGGAGATTCACCCCTCCACTTT,CASSLRGGGDSPLHF
NA,17,TRBV6-1,TRBD1,TRBJ2-7,TGTGCCAGCAGTGAAGCACTGGTCAGGGGGCTGCTCTACGAGCAGTACTTC,CASSEALVRGLLYEQYF
NA,19,TRBV10-3,TRBD2,TRBJ2-3,TGTGCCATCAGCAGGACTAGCGGGGGGGCCAAAACTAGCACAGATACGCAGTATTTT,CAISRTSGGAKTSTDTQYF
few,14,TRBV7-8,NA,TRBJ2-7,TGTGCCAGCAGCTTAGTGGGGGGGGCGGTCGAGCAGTACTTC,CASSLVGGAVEQYF
NA,14,TRBV15,NA,TRBJ1-5,TGTGCCACCAGCAGCGGACAGTCCAATCAGCCCCAGCATTTT,CATSSGQSNQPQHF
NA,13,TRBV6-5,NA,TRBJ1-2,TGTGCCAGCAGTCGTGGACATCTTGGGGGCTACACCTTC,CASSRGHLGGYTF
NA,13,TRBV2,NA,TRBJ2-7,TGTGCCAGCAGTGAAAGAGTCACCTACGAGCAGTACTTC,CASSERVTYEQYF
NA,18,TRBV11-2,NA,TRBJ2-2,TGTGCCAGCAGCTATCCGGTGGGCCAGTTCGCGAACACCGGGGAGCTGTTTTTT,CASSYPVGQFANTGELFF
NA,14,TRBV5-6,NA,TRBJ2-3,TGTGCCAGCAGCTTGTCGGGGTTGGTAGATACGCAGTATTTT,CASSLSGLVDTQYF
NA,14,TRBV10-3,NA,TRBJ2-5,TGTGCCATCAGTGAGTCCAATCAACTAGAGACCCAGTACTTC,CAISESNQLETQYF
NA,16,TRBV7-2,NA,TRBJ2-7,TGTGCCAGCAGCGGTAGGGGTGGGACTCGCTCCTACGAGCAGTACTTC,CASSGRGGTRSYEQYF